This TCR beta chain was sequenced in a study of cytomegalovirus exposure and HLA in healthy donors. Trimming cost V 6 bases and J 4 bases; bases outside gene matches: 1. This CDR3 has 13 amino acids. Germline V gene lookup returns CDR1 ENHRY and CDR2 SYGVKD. Primers for the PCR totalled 60 Vbeta and 13 Jbeta. The protocol was immunoSEQ multiplex PCR, while the TCRdb copy is restricted to in-frame clones and leaves out a portion. Its clone listing holds roughly 50,000 clones. The TCR sequence derives from a male donor in good health and CMV-seropositive. The sample was PBMCs. This sequence joins TRBV10-3 and TRBJ2-5, with 11 bases matching TRBD2. The CDR3 reads CAIRGTSGETQYF. CDR3 DNA: TGTGCCATCAGAGGGACTAGCGGAGAGACCCAGTACTTC.